The present entry profiles one T cell receptor beta chain with its context. Its antigen is unknown. The sample holds no much larger clone one base away, and base qualities are not on file. The data belong to a study of Ad26.COV2.S vaccination and SARS-CoV-2 variants (dated by TCRdb to 2020 to 2023). Study-wide context: Vaccine-arm donors were drawn from COV1001, a multicentre, randomized, double-blind, placebo-controlled phase I-IIa trial of Ad26.COV2.S in healthy adults. Dosing of Ad26.COV2.S was intramuscular, at either 5x10^10 or 1x10^11 viral particles, delivered as one shot or as two shots spaced 56 days apart. TCRbeta repertoire sequencing served as the tool for gauging how specific and how broad the SARS-CoV-2-reactive T cell receptors were following Ad26.COV2.S vaccination. A total of some 30 samples were included in the TCR-sequenced set, comprising around 19 Ad26.COV2.S vaccine recipients, 5 placebo recipients and 8 SARS-CoV-2 convalescent individuals. Trial participants were randomized into five groups of five, in which low-dose or high-dose Ad26.COV2.S was given once or twice, or placebo was given on both occasions. Blinding of investigators to trial group allocation was maintained during experiments and outcome assessment. The full study reports these points: Substantial breadth of spike-specific CD8+ and CD4+ T cell responses was reported after vaccination. Comparable non-spike TCR breadth was observed between vaccine and placebo recipients, consistent with only spike being contained in the vaccine. Higher spike-specific TCR breadth was observed in Ad26.COV2.S recipients than in placebo recipients (P = 0.0014). It was noted by the authors that total T cell responses may have been underestimated by the TCR breadth and depth analyses. The study was not powered to compare responses between vaccine doses or regimens.

At the junction V is shortened by 6 bases and J by 5 bases, with 16 bases in between. Via the germline V gene (reference sequence), CDR1 is MNHEY and CDR2 SMNVEV. Including the terminal cysteine and phenylalanine, the CDR3 comprises 15 residues. CDR3 DNA only is kept here, 45 bases in frame from base 1. Per the publication, the treatment or condition label means: roughly 20 received Ad26.COV2.S at low or high dose, single or two shots; several received placebo; per-sample allocation not given. For vaccine and placebo recipients, the sequenced repertoires came from samples collected on day 63 after the first injection. Between 29 July and 7 August 2020, Cohort 1b enrolled 20 to 30 adults aged 18-55 years at one site in Boston, USA. Ad26.COV2.S was a replication-incompetent adenovirus type 26 vector expressing a prefusion-stabilized SARS-CoV-2 spike protein from the original Wuhan strain. The immunoSEQ Assay was the method used to sequence TCRbeta CDR3 regions. After extraction, genomic DNA underwent amplification by bias-controlled multiplex PCR, followed by high-throughput sequencing. Per the original workflow: To quantify the absolute abundance of every unique TCRbeta CDR3 region, sequences were collapsed and filtered. T cell fraction was estimated by normalization of TCRbeta template counts to usable DNA, with usable DNA being measured through amplification of reference genes present in all nucleated cells. Repertoire TCRs were annotated as SARS-CoV-2-specific when V gene, CDR3 amino acid sequence and J gene were exactly matched to a known reactive TCR set. MIRA supplied the reference SARS-CoV-2 TCR set, which was filtered for enrichment in COVID-19-positive ImmuneCODE repertoires so that public or cross-reactive TCRs were removed. Based on the MIRA antigens, annotated TCRs were further analysed at the level of specific ORF or position within ORF. Depth was the summed frequency of annotated unique rearrangements, while breadth was defined as annotated unique rearrangements over total unique productive rearrangements. TCR breadth was compared between groups using two-sided Wilcoxon rank-sum tests. Not all clones reach the TCRdb copy of this immuneACCESS table, which keeps in-frame sequences only. Checked studies attribute under half of the gap to unresolved V genes and leave the rest unexplained. V and J calls and clone size are copied from that table; D and trimming were computed from the DNA. The sample table shows around 400,000 clones, and approximately 90% are seen once. The ten most abundant clones make up less than 15% of the sample.

The TCR sequence derives from a person between 18 and 65 years old who received the Ad26.COV2.S COVID-19 vaccine or a placebo. The sequenced sample was peripheral blood, obtained in a trial of Ad26.COV2.S vaccine versus placebo. The chain joins TRBV27 to TRBJ1-4, with no confidently assigned D gene. At the DNA level, the sequence is TGTGCCAGCAGCGCGATCAGTAACCCGAATGAAAAACTGTTTTTT. Its product reads: CASSAISNPNEKLFF.